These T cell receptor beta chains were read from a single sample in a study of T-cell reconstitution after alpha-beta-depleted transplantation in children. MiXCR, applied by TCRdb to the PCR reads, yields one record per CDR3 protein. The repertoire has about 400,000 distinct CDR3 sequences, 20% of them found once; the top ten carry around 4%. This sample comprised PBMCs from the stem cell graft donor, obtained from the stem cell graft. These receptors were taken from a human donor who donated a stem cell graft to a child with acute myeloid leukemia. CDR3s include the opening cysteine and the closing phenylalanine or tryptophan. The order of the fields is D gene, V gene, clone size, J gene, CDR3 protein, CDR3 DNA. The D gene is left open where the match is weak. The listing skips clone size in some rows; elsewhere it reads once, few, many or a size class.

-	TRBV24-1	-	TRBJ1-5	CATSAHDNQPQHF	TGTGCCACCAGTGCTCACGACAATCAGCCCCAGCATTTT
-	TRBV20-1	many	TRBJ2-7	CSASRVYEQYF	TGCAGTGCTAGTCGCGTCTACGAGCAGTACTTC
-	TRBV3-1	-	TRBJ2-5	CASSQVIGPETQYF	TGTGCCAGCAGCCAAGTAATAGGCCCAGAGACCCAGTACTTC
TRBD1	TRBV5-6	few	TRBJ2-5	CASSSVRQGGSETQYF	TGTGCCAGCAGCTCGGTGAGACAGGGCGGCTCGGAGACCCAGTACTTC
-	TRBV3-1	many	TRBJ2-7	CASSQDLAGTGEQYF	TGTGCCAGCAGCCAAGATCTGGCGGGAACGGGCGAGCAGTACTTC
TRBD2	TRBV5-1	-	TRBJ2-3	CASSLSGRETDTQYF	TGCGCCAGCAGCCTTAGCGGGAGAGAGACAGATACGCAGTATTTT
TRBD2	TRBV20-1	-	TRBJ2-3	CSARAGGAIDTQYF	TGCAGTGCTCGAGCGGGAGGTGCAATTGATACGCAGTATTTT
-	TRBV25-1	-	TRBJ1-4	CASSHTGAEKLFF	TGTGCCAGCAGCCACACTGGGGCTGAAAAACTGTTTTTT
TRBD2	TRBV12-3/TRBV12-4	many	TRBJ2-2	CASVELAGTGELFF	TGTGCCAGTGTGGAGTTAGCGGGGACCGGGGAGCTGTTTTTT
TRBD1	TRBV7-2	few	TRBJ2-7	CASSLAGQGAAYEQYF	TGTGCCAGCAGCTTGGCGGGACAGGGGGCCGCCTACGAGCAGTACTTC
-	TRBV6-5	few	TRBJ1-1	CASSYRYDRLNTEAFF	TGTGCCAGCAGTTACCGCTATGACAGATTGAACACTGAAGCTTTCTTT
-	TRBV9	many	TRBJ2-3	CASNLLGTDTQYF	TGTGCCAGCAACTTGTTGGGAACAGATACGCAGTATTTT
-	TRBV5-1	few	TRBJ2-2	CASSLHRKTGELFF	TGCGCCAGCAGCTTGCATAGGAAAACCGGGGAGCTGTTTTTT
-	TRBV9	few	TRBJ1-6	CASSVVGTDNSPLHF	TGTGCCAGCAGCGTAGTCGGCACCGATAATTCACCCCTCCACTTT
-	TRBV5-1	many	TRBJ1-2	CASSLGLQVDGYTF	TGCGCCAGCAGCTTGGGCCTACAGGTCGATGGCTACACCTTC
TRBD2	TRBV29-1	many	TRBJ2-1	CSVGGLADYNEQFF	TGCAGCGTTGGGGGACTAGCAGACTACAATGAGCAGTTCTTC
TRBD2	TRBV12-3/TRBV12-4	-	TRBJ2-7	CASRVSSGDYEQYF	TGTGCCAGCAGGGTCTCTAGCGGAGATTACGAGCAGTACTTC
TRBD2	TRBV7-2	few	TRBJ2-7	CASSPTLAVSYEQYF	TGTGCCAGCAGCCCGACCCTAGCGGTCTCCTACGAGCAGTACTTC
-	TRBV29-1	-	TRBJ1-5	CSVVQSSNQPQHF	TGCAGCGTCGTCCAGTCTAGCAATCAGCCCCAGCATTTT
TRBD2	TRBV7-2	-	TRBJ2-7	CASSLRTSVSYEQYF	TGTGCCAGCAGCCTAAGGACTAGCGTCTCCTACGAGCAGTACTTC
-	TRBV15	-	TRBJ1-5	CATSRDPTGTSGQPQHF	TGTGCCACCAGCAGAGACCCCACAGGAACCTCGGGTCAGCCCCAGCATTTT
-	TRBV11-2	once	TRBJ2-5	CAGSQETQYF	TGTGCCGGCAGTCAAGAGACCCAGTACTTC
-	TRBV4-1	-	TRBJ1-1	CASSQTDRYTEAFF	TGCGCCAGCAGCCAGACTGACAGGTACACTGAAGCTTTCTTT
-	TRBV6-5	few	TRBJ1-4	CASSYSSGVGVFAKLFF	TGTGCCAGCAGTTACTCGAGTGGTGTAGGGGTCTTCGCGAAACTGTTTTTT
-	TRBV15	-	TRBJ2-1	CATSRDTKDEQFF	TGTGCCACCAGCAGAGATACTAAGGATGAGCAGTTCTTC